Following are 11 T cell receptor beta chains from one sample sequenced in a study of spatial heterogeneity in lung cancer (dated by TCRdb to about 2019). Per the publication, the time point label means: sample taken at primary tumor resection. Library prep was done by 5' RACE. Sequenced using a NextSeq 500. TCRdb took the public reads, trimmed them with fastp at Q25, ran MiXCR for clone calling and kept in-frame beta chains. Each entry merges the rows of one CDR3 protein and shows their most common DNA and genes. This sample lists thousands of distinct CDR3 sequences; 7.5% to 8.5% were detected once. The leading ten clones occupy about 4% of the sample. Antigen specificity for these receptors is unknown. Broader findings and caveats from the paper: The number of expanded intratumoral alpha and beta TCRs correlated with the tumor nonsynonymous mutation count.

The sample consisted of lung tumor tissue, taken at surgery. These TCRs come from a male donor with early-stage non-small cell lung cancer.

Ten or more counts support this clonotype. The V gene is TRBV20-1, the J gene TRBJ2-2, with TRBD2 identical over 7 bases. Germline-derived CDR1 and CDR2 are DFQATT and SNEGSKA (reference sequence). There are 17 residues in the CDR3. Trimming cost V 2 bases and J 2 bases; bases outside gene matches: 11. CDR3 amino acids: CSARTPFLADNTGELFF. DNA of the CDR3: TGCAGTGCTAGAACCCCTTTTCTAGCGGACAACACCGGGGAGCTGTTTTTT.

In this sample, this clonotype turned up many times. V and J are TRBV12-3 or TRBV12-4 and TRBJ2-4; a possible D gene is TRBD1 (6 bases). Between the trimmed V and J ends, which lost 5 bases and 8 bases, there was a span of 16 bases. The length of the CDR3 is 14 residues. CDR3: CASSTRTVSDIQYF. The CDR3 DNA reads as TGTGCCAGCAGTACCCGGACAGTTTCGGACATTCAGTACTTC.

Judged by abundance, this clonotype is medium-sized (0.01 to 0.1%). This sequence joins TRBV10-3 and TRBJ2-6; D unclear. Per germline, CDR1 ENHRY and CDR2 SYGVKD. This CDR3 region has 13 residues. Trimming removed 3 bases from V and 0 bases from J, with 0 bases in between. CDR3 amino acids: CAISDSGANVLTF. The CDR3 nucleotides are TGTGCCATCAGTGACTCTGGGGCCAACGTCCTGACTTTC.

This clonotype is labeled medium-sized. The genes are TRBV7-9 and TRBJ2-7; TRBD2 agrees at 13 bases. CDR1 SEHNR and CDR2 FQNEAQ come from the germline V gene (reference sequence). The CDR3 runs to 16 residues. V was pared by 0 bases and J by 7 bases, with 6 bases of the junction left unmatched. The CDR3 DNA is TGTGCCAGCAGCTTAGCCGGGACTAGCGGGACGGAAGAGCAGTACTTC. Translating gives CASSLAGTSGTEEQYF.

This clonotype rates as medium-sized. CDR3 amino acids: CASSFGEKLFF. CDR3 DNA sequence: TGTGCCAGCAGTTTTGGTGAAAAACTGTTTTTT. The chain employs TRBV12-3 or TRBV12-4 and TRBJ1-4; unclear D gene. There are 11 residues in the CDR3. V lost 3 bases and J lost 7, with 3 bases in between.

The rearrangement uses TRBV7-6 and TRBJ2-3, with a possible D match to TRBD1 (6 bases). The CDR3 is 16 amino acids. Germline V gene sequence: CDR1 SGHVS, CDR2 FNYEAQ. V was clipped by 5 bases and J by 4 bases, with 19 bases between them. The DNA for the CDR3 is TGTGCCAGCAGCCAGGGGCTGGGTTCCCCCGCAGATACGCAGTATTTT. Protein sequence: CASSQGLGSPADTQYF.

By sample share, this clonotype is medium-sized. The DNA of the CDR3 is TGTGCCAGCGGTGGACGGGGGAATTCACCCCTCCACTTT. Protein product: CASGGRGNSPLHF. V is TRBV3-1 and J is TRBJ1-6, with D tentatively TRBD1 (5 bases). V was clipped by 8 bases and J by 7 bases, with 12 bases between them. The CDR3 consists of 13 residues. The germline CDR1 and CDR2 sequences are LGHDT and YNNKEL (reference sequence).

J is TRBJ2-7 and V is TRBV18; 7 bases are a match to TRBD2. The germline V gene encodes CDR1 KGHSH and CDR2 LQKENI. This CDR3 contains 15 residues. Trimming removed 4 bases from V and 3 bases from J; junction bases left unmatched: 9. CDR3 region: CASSRGGTANYEQYF. The CDR3, as DNA: TGTGCCAGCTCACGCGGGGGAACTGCCAACTACGAGCAGTACTTC.

In its sample, this clonotype ranks as medium-sized. The genes are TRBV5-1 and TRBJ1-5; tentative D call: TRBD1 (5 bases). The V gene's germline CDR1 is SGHRS and CDR2 YFSETQ. This CDR3 has 13 amino acids. Trimming shortened V by 1 base and J by 7 bases, and 9 bases separated the two germline ends. This chain's CDR3 is CASSLYGAQPQHF. Written as DNA, the CDR3 is TGCGCCAGCAGCTTGTACGGGGCCCAGCCCCAGCATTTT.

By sample fraction, this clonotype is medium-sized. The rearrangement uses TRBV27 and TRBJ1-2; TRBD1 aligns across 7 bases. The CDR3 is 14 amino acids. The germline V gene encodes CDR1 MNHEY and CDR2 SMNVEV (reference sequence). J gave up 4 bases and V 4 bases, and 6 bases lay outside the gene matches. CDR3: CASSSEWTGYGYTF. As DNA, the CDR3 is TGTGCCAGCAGTTCTGAATGGACAGGCTATGGCTACACCTTC.

The V call is TRBV6-5, the J call TRBJ1-2; D unresolved. The V and J ends lost 4 bases and 7 bases respectively, with 10 bases between them. The CDR3 totals 12 residues. The germline gives CDR1 MNHEY, CDR2 SVGAGI. Here the CDR3 reads CASSFSSGGYTF. In nucleotides, the CDR3 is TGTGCCAGCAGTTTTTCATCAGGTGGCTACACCTTC.